This TCR beta chain was identified in a study of blood T cell repertoires in COVID-19 (dated by TCRdb to about 2020). Turning to the overall study: Samples from collaborators originated in the United States, Italy and Spain and spanned both the acute and convalescent phases of COVID-19. The material from the prospective study consisted of cDNA or gDNA derived from T cells, B-cell-depleted T cells, or PBMCs. The dataset comprised deeply sampled blood TCRbeta repertoires from subjects exposed to, actively infected with, or recovered from COVID-19. The repertoires were made available in a free public database intended to serve as a resource for research on the immune response to SARS-CoV-2. Samples were obtained from the ongoing ImmuneRACE study (first 160 participants) and from about 1,300 subjects provided by 6 global collaborators. Sample metadata almost always included a de-identified subject ID, COVID-19 status, age in years and sex. HLA class I and class II types, where available, came from metadata supplied by the sample provider rather than from assay-based typing. Beyond this particular receptor, the publication reports: The quantity of clinical and demographic metadata differed by source and by participant and was supplied without curation.

The CDR3 sequence holds 13 residues, the cysteine and phenylalanine included. The only DNA kept is the CDR3, 39 bases in frame from the first base. The germline V gene (reference sequence) supplies CDR1 LNHNV and CDR2 YYDKDF. Compared with germline, V lacks 5 bases and J lacks 4 bases; bases without a gene match: 4. Another Seattle source contributed samples from volunteer blood donors who had recovered from COVID-19. Collaborating institutions collected whole blood in K2EDTA tubes following their own protocols. For TCRbeta analysis, collaborators shipped samples as frozen whole blood, isolated PBMCs, or DNA extracted from either of those sample types. The immunoSEQ Assay, a bias-controlled multiplex PCR, was used to amplify TCRbeta CDR3 regions from genomic DNA. The study's processing was this. The number of nucleated cells in each sample was estimated from the amplification of reference gene primers within the assay. Sequence reads were collapsed and filtered to measure the absolute abundance of every unique TCRbeta CDR3 rearrangement. For each sample, productive Simpson clonality was calculated by taking the square root of Simpson's diversity index across productive rearrangements. As stored in TCRdb, this immuneACCESS dataset retains in-frame rearrangements with V and J assigned. A fraction of the clones does not appear; measured against another copy, unresolved V genes explain less than half of the discrepancy, and the remainder lacks a known reason. The V and J calls and the clone size are those of that table, but D and trimming were determined from the DNA. This sample gives about 170,000 clones in total; under 85% of them show up just once. Roughly 1.1% of the sample comes from the top ten.

In its sample, this clone was seen a few times. Its antigen remains unidentified. Base qualities are not at hand, and no much larger clone is one base apart. The sample consisted of peripheral blood. The sequence is built from TRBV15 and TRBJ1-2; 7 middle bases align to TRBD1. This receptor was obtained from a man aged 55 to 70 who had recovered from COVID-19. For the CDR3, the sequence is CATSQNRGYGYTF. In nucleotide form, the sequence is TGTGCCACCAGCCAGAACAGGGGCTATGGCTACACCTTC.